Listed here are 28 T cell receptor beta chains from one sample, sequenced in a study of vaccination effects on CD4 cells after COVID-19. The assay was immunoSEQ multiplex PCR, and TCRdb's table has in-frame clones only and misses some. The sample lists fewer than 30,000 clones; 75% to 85% were seen once. The ViraFEST assay expanded antigen-specific CD4+ T cells with viral peptide pools before sequencing. At the end of 9 to 11 days of culture, CD4+ T cells were isolated. Vaccine recipients lacked prior SARS-CoV-2 infection and had negative nucleocapsid antibodies. Their cognate antigens are unknown. The sample was CD4+ T cells from PBMCs cultured with SARS-CoV-2 spike peptides, taken before COVID-19 vaccination. The receptor set was obtained from a human donor who received a COVID-19 vaccine.

V usage is TRBV7-9 and J usage is TRBJ2-1; perhaps TRBD2 as D (6 bases). The germline CDR1 and CDR2 sequences are SEHNR and FQNEAQ (reference sequence). The germline V and J ends were trimmed by 4 bases and 6 bases, with 10 bases remaining between them. The CDR3 runs 13 residues. CDR3 bases: TGTGCCAGCAGCTACGGGGGACGCAATGAGCAGTTCTTC. This sequence encodes CASSYGGRNEQFF.

CDR3: CASSQELAGGTDTQYF. CDR3 coding DNA: TGTGCCAGCAGCCAAGAATTAGCGGGGGGCACAGATACGCAGTATTTT. This chain links TRBV4-2 with TRBJ2-3; TRBD2 matches at 9 bases. The CDR3 spans 16 residues. From germline, CDR1 is LGHNA and CDR2 YNFKEQ. V trimming: 0 bases; J trimming: 1 base; junction bases outside the gene matches: 2.

The J gene is TRBJ2-1, the V gene TRBV7-2; unclear D gene. The CDR3 has 15 amino acids. Germline V gene lookup returns CDR1 SGHTA and CDR2 FQGNSA. V was clipped by 4 bases and J by 3 bases, with 13 bases between them. The CDR3 bases are TGTGCCAGCAGCTACCCCAACTGGGACTACAATGAGCAGTTCTTC. It translates to CASSYPNWDYNEQFF.

In DNA form, the CDR3 reads TGTGCCAGTAGTATTACCCCAGGGAATCCCTATGGCTACACCTTC. Protein product: CASSITPGNPYGYTF. The chain combines TRBV19 with TRBJ1-2; D possibly corresponds to TRBD1 (5 bases). From germline, CDR1 is LNHDA and CDR2 SQIVND (reference sequence). The CDR3 consists of 15 residues. Trimming pared 3 bases from V and 4 bases from J, leaving 15 bases between.

The V and J genes are TRBV3-1 (or the pseudogene TRBV3-2) and TRBJ2-2; D perhaps matches TRBD1 (6 bases). The V gene's germline CDR1 is LGHDT and CDR2 YNNKEL (reference sequence). V was shortened by 10 bases and J by 1 base, with 10 bases between the two germline ends. The CDR3 runs to 13 residues. In DNA, the CDR3 is TGTGCCACTGGACAGCTGAACACCGGGGAGCTGTTTTTT. It codes for CATGQLNTGELFF.

V and J are TRBV3-1 (or the pseudogene TRBV3-2) and TRBJ2-1; 8 nucleotides line up with TRBD2. The CDR3 has 16 amino acids. Looked up from germline, CDR1 is LGHDT and CDR2 is YNNKEL (reference sequence). After removal of 8 bases from V and 3 bases from J, the junction contained 12 bases not matched to a gene. CDR3 amino acids: CASAFFSGAFYNEQFF. The CDR3 coding sequence is TGTGCCAGCGCTTTTTTTAGCGGGGCCTTCTACAATGAGCAGTTCTTC.

V gene TRBV7-8 combines with J gene TRBJ1-2; 8 nucleotides align to TRBD1. Germline CDR1 is SGHVS and CDR2 is FQNEAQ. V lost 2 bases to trimming and J lost 2 bases; unmatched junction nucleotides: 10. This CDR3 spans 17 amino acids. CDR3 bases: TGTGCCAGCAGCTTATGGGGCAGGGGGCGGACGAACTATGGCTACACCTTC. Its translation: CASSLWGRGRTNYGYTF. Variable domain in full (rest from reference TRBV7-8 and TRBJ1-2): GAGVSQSPRYKVAKRGQDVALRCDPISGHVSLFWYQQALGQGPEFLTYFQNEAQLDKSGLPSDRFFAERPEGSVSTLKIQRTQQEDSAVYLCASSLWGRGRTNYGYTFGSGTRLTVV.

The J gene is TRBJ1-1, the V gene TRBV27, with D uncertain. The CDR3 has 13 residues. Germline V lookup: CDR1 MNHEY, CDR2 SMNVEV (reference sequence). The V gene lost 0 bases and the J gene lost 10 bases, with 12 bases spanning the gap. The CDR3 region has the DNA TGTGCCAGCAGTTTATCGCTGGGAAATAGAGCTTTCTTT. The encoded protein is CASSLSLGNRAFF.

The CDR3 loop reads CATSRPPSGVNNEQFF. The CDR3 DNA is TGTGCCACCAGCAGACCCCCAAGCGGGGTGAACAATGAGCAGTTCTTC. The chain employs TRBV15 and TRBJ2-1; 7 bases are shared with TRBD2. The CDR3 length is 16 residues. Looked up from germline, CDR1 is LNHNV and CDR2 is YYDKDF (reference sequence). Trimming at V came to 2 bases and at J to 5 bases, leaving 9 bases not matched to a gene.

The V and J genes are TRBV28 and TRBJ2-7; unclear D gene. This CDR3 has 15 residues. V was trimmed by 5 bases and J by 2 bases, leaving 16 bases between them. Germline CDR1 reads MDHEN; CDR2 reads SYDVKM. DNA for the CDR3: TGTGCCAGCAGTCCAATGCCAGGCCGAGCCTACGAGCAGTACTTC. Its translation is CASSPMPGRAYEQYF.

The chain has TRBV10-1 and TRBJ2-7, with no clear D. Germline loops: CDR1 WNHNN, CDR2 SYGVQD (reference sequence). Trimming shortened V by 2 bases and J by 0 bases, and 8 bases separated the two germline ends. The CDR3 contains 14 residues. CDR3 bases: TGCGCCAGCAGTGAGGCTCCCCACTCCTACGAGCAGTACTTC. Translating gives CASSEAPHSYEQYF.

The CDR3 region is CASSSSARGVSGQYF. In nucleotides, the CDR3 is TGCGCCAGCAGCTCGTCGGCCAGGGGCGTTTCTGGTCAGTACTTC. J is TRBJ2-4 and V is TRBV5-1; perhaps TRBD1 as D (6 bases). CDR1 and CDR2 from the germline V gene are SGHRS and YFSETQ. The CDR3 totals 15 residues. V shed 3 bases and J shed 12 bases, with 22 bases lying between them.

The chain has TRBV4-3 and TRBJ1-3, with a tentative D call TRBD1 (5 bases). This CDR3 contains 16 residues. Per the germline V gene, CDR1 is LGHNA and CDR2 is YSLEER. V lost 0 bases, J lost 2 bases, and 11 bases lay in between. In DNA form, the CDR3 reads TGCGCCAGCAGCCAAGATACGGGCAGGGCTGGAAACACCATATATTTT. This codes for CASSQDTGRAGNTIYF.

This chain connects TRBV7-8 to TRBJ2-1, with 7 positions matching TRBD2. The CDR3 consists of 16 residues. CDR1 and CDR2 (germline): SGHVS, FQNEAQ. After removal of 3 bases from V and 0 bases from J, the junction contained 5 bases not matched to a gene. CDR3 sequence reads: CASSLTSSSSYNEQFF. Written as DNA, the CDR3 is TGTGCCAGCAGCTTGACTAGCAGTAGCTCCTACAATGAGCAGTTCTTC.

The chain has TRBV5-1 and TRBJ1-2; D might be TRBD1 (5 bases). Germline CDR1 is SGHRS and CDR2 is YFSETQ. Trimming pared 4 bases from V and 0 bases from J, leaving 10 bases between. This CDR3 has 14 residues. CDR3: CASSRDAANYGYTF. In DNA, the CDR3 is TGCGCCAGCAGCAGGGACGCTGCTAACTATGGCTACACCTTC.

This clone was seen once. This chain's CDR3 is CASSLDRDLYEQYF. For the CDR3, the DNA is TGCGCCAGCAGCTTGGATCGGGACCTCTACGAGCAGTACTTC. The chain links TRBV5-1 to TRBJ2-7; the D call may be TRBD1 or TRBD2 (5 bases each). Germline CDR1 SGHRS, CDR2 YFSETQ. The CDR3 totals 14 residues. Trimming took off 0 bases at V and 3 bases at J, with 10 bases between the two ends.

This clone was recorded only once. The chain joins TRBV9 to TRBJ1-1; D is ambiguous. The V end lost 0 bases, the J end lost 6 bases, and 15 bases lay between the germline ends. The length of the CDR3 is 15 residues. CDR1 SGDLS and CDR2 YYNGEE come from the germline V gene. The CDR3 nucleotides read TGTGCCAGCAGCGTAGAAATAGGGCCCGGCGCTGAAGCTTTCTTT. Its protein product is CASSVEIGPGAEAFF.

This clone was seen only a few times. The rearrangement joins TRBV27 to TRBJ2-7, with a tentative D call TRBD1 (5 bases). Trimming removed 3 bases at V and 1 base at J, with 13 bases between. Germline V gives CDR1 MNHEY, CDR2 SMNVEV (reference sequence). The CDR3 is made up of 15 amino acids. CDR3 in amino acids: CASSLQQVESYEQYF. CDR3 coding DNA: TGTGCCAGCAGTTTGCAACAGGTTGAATCCTACGAGCAGTACTTC.

This clone was recorded a few times. The genes are TRBV14 and TRBJ1-2; D is possibly TRBD1 (5 bases). The CDR3 totals 12 residues. Germline loops: CDR1 SGHDN, CDR2 FVKESK. V gave up 1 base and J gave up 10 bases, with 10 bases separating them. CDR3 DNA sequence: TGTGCCAGCAGCCAAGTGGGGCGGTCCTACACCTTC. This encodes CASSQVGRSYTF.

DNA of the CDR3: TGTGCCAGCAGCTTAGGGTCGAGGCAGCATGGCTACACCTTC. Translating it yields CASSLGSRQHGYTF. The chain combines TRBV7-6 with TRBJ1-2, with no clear D. The V end lost 1 base, the J end lost 6 bases, and 12 bases lay between the germline ends. CDR1 and CDR2 (germline): SGHVS, FNYEAQ. This CDR3 region has 14 residues.

V gene TRBV19 combines with J gene TRBJ1-3; TRBD1 is a possible D gene (6 bases). CDR1 is LNHDA, CDR2 SQIVND, per germline (reference sequence). Trimming removed 0 bases from V and 1 base from J, with 13 bases in between. This CDR3 has 17 amino acids. In DNA form, the CDR3 reads TGTGCCAGTAGTATAGATCCTCGGACAGTATCTGGAAACACCATATATTTT. Protein: CASSIDPRTVSGNTIYF.

This chain links TRBV5-1 with TRBJ2-5; 8 nucleotides align to TRBD1. CDR1 SGHRS and CDR2 YFSETQ come from the germline V gene. The junction had 3 bases not matched to a gene; V was cut back by 0 bases and J by 2 bases. CDR3 size: 15 residues. The CDR3 DNA follows: TGCGCCAGCAGCTTGGGGGACAGGCGGCAAGAGACCCAGTACTTC. Its protein product is CASSLGDRRQETQYF.

The gene calls are TRBV7-8 and TRBJ2-1, with D maybe TRBD2 (6 bases). V was cut by 2 bases and J by 9 bases, with 17 bases left in between. Looked up from germline, CDR1 is SGHVS and CDR2 is FQNEAQ. This CDR3 has 15 amino acids. As DNA, the CDR3 is TGTGCCAGCAGCTTAAGGCGGGACTCCACGGGTGAGCAGTTCTTC. Translating it yields CASSLRRDSTGEQFF.

The CDR3: CASSGTSGRSWGSYEQYF. The CDR3 DNA sequence: TGTGCCAGCAGCGGGACTAGCGGGAGGTCGTGGGGCTCCTACGAGCAGTACTTC. The chain uses TRBV7-9 and TRBJ2-7; TRBD2 matches at 15 bases. Germline CDR1 and CDR2: SEHNR and FQNEAQ (reference sequence). J gave up 0 bases and V 5 bases, and 8 bases lay outside the gene matches. This CDR3 is built from 18 residues.

This chain joins TRBV18 and TRBJ1-1; a weak D match, TRBD1 (6 bases). CDR1 is KGHSH, CDR2 LQKENI, per germline. The CDR3 length is 13 residues. Deletions cut 6 bases from V and 1 base from J, with 9 bases between. As DNA, the CDR3 is TGTGCCAGCTCCCCGGGACAGAACACTGAAGCTTTCTTT. This codes for CASSPGQNTEAFF.

This chain joins TRBV30 and TRBJ1-2; D may be TRBD1 (5 bases). The CDR3 loop spans 13 amino acids. Deletions cut 5 bases from V and 8 bases from J, with 18 bases between. Per the germline V gene, CDR1 is GTSNPN and CDR2 is SVGIG (reference sequence). The CDR3 DNA reads TGTGCCTGGTCCCGGGACCGCCCCCGGGGCTACACCTTC. Residues: CAWSRDRPRGYTF.

This chain joins TRBV5-4 and TRBJ2-7; 13 bases map to TRBD2. CDR1 and CDR2 from the germline V gene are SGHNT and YYREEE (reference sequence). CDR3 size: 16 residues. The ends lost 6 bases at V and 7 bases at J; junction bases unmatched: 13. CDR3 coding DNA: TGTGCCAGCACCCGCGGGACTAGCGGGGCTCCTACAGAGCAGTACTTC. Protein sequence: CASTRGTSGAPTEQYF.

The chain employs TRBV28 and TRBJ1-2; the D is unclear. Germline V gene lookup returns CDR1 MDHEN and CDR2 SYDVKM. The CDR3 runs 16 residues. Trimming stripped 6 bases from V and 5 bases from J, with 22 bases between. In DNA form, the CDR3 reads TGTGCCAGCAGCTTGGACGCGATCGAGGCCCAATATGGCTACACCTTC. Translation gives CASSLDAIEAQYGYTF.